This TCR beta chain was retrieved from a study of metastatic and nonmetastatic thyroid tumors. Whole-study context: Across peripheral blood and tumor or nodule tissue samples taken from malignant and benign thyroid patients, the repertoires were compared with one another.

The V and J ends lost 3 bases and 5 bases respectively, with 4 bases between them. The germline CDR1 and CDR2 sequences are KGHSH and LQKENI. The CDR3 spans 11 residues. The sample holds many counts of this clone. TCRdb reanalyzed the PCR reads via MiXCR. The data contain about 50,000 clones, about 4.3% of them singletons. All patients were treatment-naive before thyroid surgery. Sequenced sample: blood. The sequence was obtained from a female donor with papillary thyroid cancer or a benign thyroid nodule (not recorded which). Some clones in this sample may be carry-over from other donors' samples. The chain links TRBV18 to TRBJ2-5; D gene unclear. CDR3 region: CASSPGETQYF. In DNA, the CDR3 is TGTGCCAGCTCACCGGGCGAGACCCAGTACTTC.